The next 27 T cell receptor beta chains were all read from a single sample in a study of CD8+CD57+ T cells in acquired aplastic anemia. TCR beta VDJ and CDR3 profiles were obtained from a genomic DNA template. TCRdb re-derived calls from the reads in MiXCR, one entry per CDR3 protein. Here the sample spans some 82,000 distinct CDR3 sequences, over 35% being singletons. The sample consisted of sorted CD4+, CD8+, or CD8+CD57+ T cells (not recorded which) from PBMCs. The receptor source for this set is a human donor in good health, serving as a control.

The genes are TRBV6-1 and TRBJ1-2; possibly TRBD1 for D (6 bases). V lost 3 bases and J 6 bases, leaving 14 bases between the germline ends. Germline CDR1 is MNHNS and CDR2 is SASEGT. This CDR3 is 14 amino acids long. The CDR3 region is CASSDQQGVDGYTF. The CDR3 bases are TGTGCCAGCAGTGACCAACAGGGAGTAGATGGCTACACCTTC.

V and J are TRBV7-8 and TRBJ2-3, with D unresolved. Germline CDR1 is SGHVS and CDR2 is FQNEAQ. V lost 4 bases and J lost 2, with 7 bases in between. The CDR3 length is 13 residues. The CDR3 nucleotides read TGTGCCAGCAGCTACCTACCCACAGATACGCAGTATTTT. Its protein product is CASSYLPTDTQYF.

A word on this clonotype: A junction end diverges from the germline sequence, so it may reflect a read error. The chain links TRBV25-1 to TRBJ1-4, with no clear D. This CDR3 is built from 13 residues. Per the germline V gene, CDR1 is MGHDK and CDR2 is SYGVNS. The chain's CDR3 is CASSQDRREKLFF. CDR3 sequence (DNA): TGCGCCAGCAGCCAAGATCGCCGGGAAAAACTGTTTTTT.

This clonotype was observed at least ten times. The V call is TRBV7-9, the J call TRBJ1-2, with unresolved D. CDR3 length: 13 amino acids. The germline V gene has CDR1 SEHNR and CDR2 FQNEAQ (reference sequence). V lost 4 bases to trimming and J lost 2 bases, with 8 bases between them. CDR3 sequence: CASSSPGNYGYTF. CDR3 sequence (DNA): TGTGCCAGCAGCTCCCCGGGGAACTATGGCTACACCTTC.

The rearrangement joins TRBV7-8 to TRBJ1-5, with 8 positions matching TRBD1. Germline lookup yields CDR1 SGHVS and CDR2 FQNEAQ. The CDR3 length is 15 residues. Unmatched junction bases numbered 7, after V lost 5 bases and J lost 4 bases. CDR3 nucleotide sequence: TGTGCCAGCAGCCCCCTGACAGGGGCTAATCAGCCCCAGCATTTT. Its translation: CASSPLTGANQPQHF.

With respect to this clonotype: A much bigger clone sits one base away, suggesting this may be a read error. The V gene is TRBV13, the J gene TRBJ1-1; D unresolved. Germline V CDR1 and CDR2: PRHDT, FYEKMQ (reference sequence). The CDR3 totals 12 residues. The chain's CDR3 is CASSFGKAEASF. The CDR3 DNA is TGTGCCAGCAGTTTCGGGAAGGCTGAAGCTTCCTTT.

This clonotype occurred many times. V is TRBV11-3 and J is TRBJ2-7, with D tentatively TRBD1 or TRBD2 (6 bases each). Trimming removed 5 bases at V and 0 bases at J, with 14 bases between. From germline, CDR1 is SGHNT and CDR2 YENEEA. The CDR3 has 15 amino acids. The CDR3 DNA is TGTGCCAGCAGCCCAGGGGCCGGGAGCTCCTACGAGCAGTACTTC. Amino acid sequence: CASSPGAGSSYEQYF.

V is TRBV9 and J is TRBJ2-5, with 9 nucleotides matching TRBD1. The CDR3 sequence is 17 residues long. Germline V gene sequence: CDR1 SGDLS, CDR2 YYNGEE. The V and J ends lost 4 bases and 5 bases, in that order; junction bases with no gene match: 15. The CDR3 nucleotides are TGTGCCAGCAGCCTAATTTTGGGACAGGGAGTTATGGAGACCCAGTACTTC. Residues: CASSLILGQGVMETQYF.

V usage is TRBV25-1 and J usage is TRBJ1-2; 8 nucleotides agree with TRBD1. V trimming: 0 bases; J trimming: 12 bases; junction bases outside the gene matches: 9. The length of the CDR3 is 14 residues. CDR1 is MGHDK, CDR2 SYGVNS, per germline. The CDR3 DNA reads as TGTGCCAGCAGTGAATACGGACAGGGATATCGCCACACCTTC. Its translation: CASSEYGQGYRHTF.

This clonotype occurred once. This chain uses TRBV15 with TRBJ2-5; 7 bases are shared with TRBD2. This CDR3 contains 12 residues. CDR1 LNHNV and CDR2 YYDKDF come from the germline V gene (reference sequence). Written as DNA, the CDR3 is TGTGCGGGAGCGCGGGGGAAAGAGACCCAGTACTTC. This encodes CAGARGKETQYF.

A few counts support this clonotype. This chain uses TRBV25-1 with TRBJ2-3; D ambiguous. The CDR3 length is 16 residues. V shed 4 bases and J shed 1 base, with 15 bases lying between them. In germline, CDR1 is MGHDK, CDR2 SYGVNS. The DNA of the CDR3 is TGTGCCAGCAGTGCCCTTACGGTGGTACGCACAGATACGCAGTATTTT. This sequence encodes CASSALTVVRTDTQYF.

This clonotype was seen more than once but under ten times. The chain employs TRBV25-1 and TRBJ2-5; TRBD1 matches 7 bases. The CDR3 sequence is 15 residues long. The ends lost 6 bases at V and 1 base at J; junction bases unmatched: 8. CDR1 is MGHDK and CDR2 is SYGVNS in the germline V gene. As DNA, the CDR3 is TGTGCCAGCAGCACCGGGACAGTACCCCAAGAGACCCAGTACTTC. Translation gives CASSTGTVPQETQYF.

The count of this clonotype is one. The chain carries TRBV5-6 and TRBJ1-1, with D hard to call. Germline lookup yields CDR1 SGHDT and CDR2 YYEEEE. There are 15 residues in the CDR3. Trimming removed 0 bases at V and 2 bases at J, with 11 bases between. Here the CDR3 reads CASSLEPVLNTEAFF. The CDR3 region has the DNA TGTGCCAGCAGCTTGGAGCCCGTTTTAAACACTGAAGCTTTCTTT.

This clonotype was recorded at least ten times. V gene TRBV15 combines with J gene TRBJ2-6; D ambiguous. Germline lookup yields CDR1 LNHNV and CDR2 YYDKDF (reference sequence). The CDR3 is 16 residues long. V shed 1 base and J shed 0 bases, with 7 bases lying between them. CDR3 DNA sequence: TGTGCCACCAGCAGAGGGCCCCCCTCTGGGGCCAACGTCCTGACTTTC. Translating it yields CATSRGPPSGANVLTF.

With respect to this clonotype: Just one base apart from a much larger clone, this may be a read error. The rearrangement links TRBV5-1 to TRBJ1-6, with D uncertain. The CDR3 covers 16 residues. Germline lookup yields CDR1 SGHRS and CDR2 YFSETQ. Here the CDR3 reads CAGSLKTSSYNSPLHF. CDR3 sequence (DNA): TGCGCCGGCAGCTTGAAAACGAGCTCCTATAATTCACCCCTCCACTTT.

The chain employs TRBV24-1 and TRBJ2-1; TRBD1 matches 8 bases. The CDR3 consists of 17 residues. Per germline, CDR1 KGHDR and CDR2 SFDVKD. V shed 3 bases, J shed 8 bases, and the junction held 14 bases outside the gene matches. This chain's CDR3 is CATSDPQGAGLIDEQFF. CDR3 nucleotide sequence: TGTGCCACCAGTGATCCTCAGGGGGCGGGACTGATAGATGAGCAGTTCTTC.

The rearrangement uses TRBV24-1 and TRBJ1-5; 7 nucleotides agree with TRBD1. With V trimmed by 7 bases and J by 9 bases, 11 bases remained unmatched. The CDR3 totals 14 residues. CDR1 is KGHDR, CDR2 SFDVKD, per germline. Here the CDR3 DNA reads TGTGCCACCAGGGGGACAGTAGATTGGAGGCCCCAGCATTTT. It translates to CATRGTVDWRPQHF.

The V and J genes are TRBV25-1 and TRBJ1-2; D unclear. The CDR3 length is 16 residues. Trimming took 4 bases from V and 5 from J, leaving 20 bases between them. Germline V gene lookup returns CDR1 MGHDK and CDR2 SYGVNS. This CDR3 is CASSALAGAGWYGYTF. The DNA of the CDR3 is TGTGCCAGCAGTGCCCTAGCGGGAGCGGGTTGGTATGGCTACACCTTC.

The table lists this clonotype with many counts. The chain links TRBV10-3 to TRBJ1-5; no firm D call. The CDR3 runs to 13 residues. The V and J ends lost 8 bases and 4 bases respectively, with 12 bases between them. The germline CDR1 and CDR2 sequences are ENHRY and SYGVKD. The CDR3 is CAIGLGANQPQHF. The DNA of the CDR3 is TGTGCCATCGGGTTGGGCGCGAATCAGCCCCAGCATTTT.

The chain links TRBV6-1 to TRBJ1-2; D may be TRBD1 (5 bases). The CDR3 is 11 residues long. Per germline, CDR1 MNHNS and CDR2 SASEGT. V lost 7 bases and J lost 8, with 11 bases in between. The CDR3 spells CASTSGVGYTF. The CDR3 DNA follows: TGTGCCAGCACGTCGGGGGTGGGCTACACCTTC.

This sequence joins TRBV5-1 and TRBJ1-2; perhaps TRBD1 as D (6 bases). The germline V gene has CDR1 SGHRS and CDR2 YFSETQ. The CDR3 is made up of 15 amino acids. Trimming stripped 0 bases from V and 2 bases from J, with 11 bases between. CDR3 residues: CASSLDGGPNYGYTF. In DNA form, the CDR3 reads TGCGCCAGCAGCTTGGACGGGGGGCCAAACTATGGCTACACCTTC.

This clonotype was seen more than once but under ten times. CDR3 DNA: TGTGCCATCAGTGATGGACGGACCTATGGCTACACCTTC. This gives the protein CAISDGRTYGYTF. V is TRBV10-3 and J is TRBJ1-2; D not resolved. Looked up from germline, CDR1 is ENHRY and CDR2 is SYGVKD. This CDR3 region has 13 residues. Trimming pared 3 bases from V and 4 bases from J, leaving 9 bases between.

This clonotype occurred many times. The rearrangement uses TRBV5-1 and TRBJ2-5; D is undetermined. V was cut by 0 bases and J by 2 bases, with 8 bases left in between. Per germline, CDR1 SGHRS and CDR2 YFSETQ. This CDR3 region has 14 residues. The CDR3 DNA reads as TGCGCCAGCAGCTTGGGAACAGATCAAGAGACCCAGTACTTC. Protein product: CASSLGTDQETQYF.

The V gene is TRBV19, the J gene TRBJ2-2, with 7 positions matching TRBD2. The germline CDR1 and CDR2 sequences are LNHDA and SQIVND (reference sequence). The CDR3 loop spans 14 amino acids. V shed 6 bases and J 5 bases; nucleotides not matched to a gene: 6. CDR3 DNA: TGTGCCAGTAGAGCGGGATACAGGACCGGGGAGCTGTTTTTT. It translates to CASRAGYRTGELFF.

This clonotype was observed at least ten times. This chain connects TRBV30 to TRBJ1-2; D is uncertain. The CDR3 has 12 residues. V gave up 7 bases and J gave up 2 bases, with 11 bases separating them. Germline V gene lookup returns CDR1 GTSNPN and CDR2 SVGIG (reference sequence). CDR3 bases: TGTGCCTCCACGAACGAGAACTATGGCTACACCTTC. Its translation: CASTNENYGYTF.

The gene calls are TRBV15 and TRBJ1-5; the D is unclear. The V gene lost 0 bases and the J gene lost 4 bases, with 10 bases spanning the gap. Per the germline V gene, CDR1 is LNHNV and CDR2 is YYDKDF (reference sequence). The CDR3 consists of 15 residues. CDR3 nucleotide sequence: TGTGCCACCAGCAGAGATCAGATCGAGAATCAGCCCCAGCATTTT. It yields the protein CATSRDQIENQPQHF.

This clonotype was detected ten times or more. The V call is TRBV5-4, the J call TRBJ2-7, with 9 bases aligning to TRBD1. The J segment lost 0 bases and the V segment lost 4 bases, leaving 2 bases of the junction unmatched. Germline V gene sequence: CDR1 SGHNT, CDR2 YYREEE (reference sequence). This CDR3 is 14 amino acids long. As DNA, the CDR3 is TGTGCCAGCAGCCACAGGGGGCTCTCCTACGAGCAGTACTTC. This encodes CASSHRGLSYEQYF.